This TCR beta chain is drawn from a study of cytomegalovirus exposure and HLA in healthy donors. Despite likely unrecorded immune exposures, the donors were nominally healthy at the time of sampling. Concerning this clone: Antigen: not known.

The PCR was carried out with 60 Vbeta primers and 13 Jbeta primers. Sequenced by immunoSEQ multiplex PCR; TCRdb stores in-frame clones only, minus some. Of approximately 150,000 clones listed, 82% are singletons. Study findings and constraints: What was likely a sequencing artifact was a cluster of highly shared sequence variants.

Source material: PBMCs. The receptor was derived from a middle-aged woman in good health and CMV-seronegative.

CDR3 amino acids: CASRAQGAISDTQYF. The CDR3, as DNA: TGTGCCAGCAGAGCACAGGGGGCGATATCAGATACGCAGTATTTT. The chain recombines TRBV28 with TRBJ2-3; TRBD1 matches at 9 bases. The CDR3 has 15 residues. Germline loops: CDR1 MDHEN, CDR2 SYDVKM. V shed 6 bases, J shed 4 bases, and the junction held 8 bases outside the gene matches.